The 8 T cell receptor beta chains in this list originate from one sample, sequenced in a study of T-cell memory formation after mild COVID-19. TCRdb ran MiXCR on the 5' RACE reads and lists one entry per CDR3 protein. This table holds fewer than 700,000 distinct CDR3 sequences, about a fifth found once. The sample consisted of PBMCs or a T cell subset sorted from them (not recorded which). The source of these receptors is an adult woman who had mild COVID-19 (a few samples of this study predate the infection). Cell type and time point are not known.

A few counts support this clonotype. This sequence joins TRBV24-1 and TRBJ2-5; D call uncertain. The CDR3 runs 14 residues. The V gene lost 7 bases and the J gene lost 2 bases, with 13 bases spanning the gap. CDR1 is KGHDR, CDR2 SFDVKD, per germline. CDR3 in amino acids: CATSQDGLQETQYF. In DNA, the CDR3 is TGTGCCACCAGCCAGGATGGATTGCAAGAGACCCAGTACTTC.

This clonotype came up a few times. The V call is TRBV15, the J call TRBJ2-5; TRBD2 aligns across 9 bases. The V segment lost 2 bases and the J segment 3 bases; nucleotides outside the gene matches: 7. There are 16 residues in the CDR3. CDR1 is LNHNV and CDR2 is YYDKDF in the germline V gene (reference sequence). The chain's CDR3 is CATSRSMTSGEETQYF. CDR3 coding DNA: TGTGCCACCAGCAGATCCATGACTAGCGGAGAAGAGACCCAGTACTTC.

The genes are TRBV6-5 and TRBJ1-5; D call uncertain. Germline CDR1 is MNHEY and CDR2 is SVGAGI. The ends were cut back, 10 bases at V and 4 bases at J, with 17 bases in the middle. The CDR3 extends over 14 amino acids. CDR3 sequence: CATGEEDPNQPQHF. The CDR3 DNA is TGTGCCACCGGAGAGGAGGATCCGAATCAGCCCCAGCATTTT.

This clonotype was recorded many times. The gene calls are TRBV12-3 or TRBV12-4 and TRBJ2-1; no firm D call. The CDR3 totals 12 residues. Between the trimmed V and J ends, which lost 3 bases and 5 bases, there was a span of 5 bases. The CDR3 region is CASSFPDNEQFF. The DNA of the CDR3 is TGTGCCAGCAGTTTCCCGGACAATGAGCAGTTCTTC.

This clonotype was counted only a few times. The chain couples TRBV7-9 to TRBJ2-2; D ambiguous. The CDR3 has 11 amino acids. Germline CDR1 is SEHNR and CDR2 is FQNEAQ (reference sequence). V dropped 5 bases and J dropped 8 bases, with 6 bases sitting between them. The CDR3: CASSPLGELFF. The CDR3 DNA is TGTGCCAGCAGCCCCCTGGGGGAGCTGTTTTTT.

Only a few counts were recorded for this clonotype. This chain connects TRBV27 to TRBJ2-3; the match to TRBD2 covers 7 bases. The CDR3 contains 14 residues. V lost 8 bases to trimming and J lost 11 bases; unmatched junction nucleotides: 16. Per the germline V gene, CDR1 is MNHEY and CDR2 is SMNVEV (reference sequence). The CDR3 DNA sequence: TGTGCCAGCCGTCTCACCCCATCGAGCGGGGAGCAGTATTTT. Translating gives CASRLTPSSGEQYF.

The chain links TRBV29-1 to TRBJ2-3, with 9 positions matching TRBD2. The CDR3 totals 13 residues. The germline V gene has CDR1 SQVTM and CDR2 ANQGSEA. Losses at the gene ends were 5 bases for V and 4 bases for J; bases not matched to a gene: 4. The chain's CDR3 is CSVQAGGADTQYF. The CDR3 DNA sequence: TGCAGCGTTCAAGCGGGAGGTGCAGATACGCAGTATTTT.

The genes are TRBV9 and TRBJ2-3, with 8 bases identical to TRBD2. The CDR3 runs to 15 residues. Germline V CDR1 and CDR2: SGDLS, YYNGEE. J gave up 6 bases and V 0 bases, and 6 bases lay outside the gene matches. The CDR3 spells CASSVEGGGWDTQYF. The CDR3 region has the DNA TGTGCCAGCAGCGTAGAAGGCGGGGGGTGGGATACGCAGTATTTT. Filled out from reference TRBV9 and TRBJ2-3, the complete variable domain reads DSGVTQTPKHLITATGQRVTLRCSPRSGDLSVYWYQQSLDQGLQFLIQYYNGEERAKGNILERFSAQQFPDLHSELNLSSLELGDSALYFCASSVEGGGWDTQYFGPGTRLTVL.